The rows below give T cell receptor beta chains drawn from one sample of a study of PD-1 blockade in classical Hodgkin lymphoma. The repertoire was sequenced with immunoSEQ multiplex PCR; TCRdb's copy has only in-frame clones and lacks some. The sample records about 21,000 clones, around 85% being singletons. This specimen consisted of peripheral blood mononuclear cells (PBMCs), obtained before the fourth cycle of nivolumab. These receptors all stem from a human donor with classical Hodgkin lymphoma. Both conserved end residues are part of each CDR3. D genes are given only for firm matches. Clone size is not always given. Where it is, it says once, few, many or a class for expanded clones.

CDR3 protein | CDR3 DNA | V gene | clone size | J gene | D gene
CASSQEEGATEAFF | TGCGCCAGCAGCCAAGAGGAGGGAGCCACTGAAGCTTTCTTT | TRBV4-1 | . | TRBJ1-1 | .
CASSRLRGFNEQFF | TGTGCCAGCAGTCGCCTTCGAGGGTTCAATGAGCAGTTCTTC | TRBV27 | few | TRBJ2-1 | .
CSVARGTGGNTIYF | TGCAGCGTTGCGCGGGGGACAGGGGGAAACACCATATATTTT | TRBV29-1 | . | TRBJ1-3 | TRBD1
CASSLGMLLGDEQYF | TGTGCCAGCAGTTTAGGGATGTTGCTCGGTGACGAGCAGTACTTC | TRBV28 | few | TRBJ2-7 | .
CAWSVSQQVGNSPLHF | TGTGCCTGGAGTGTCTCACAGCAAGTTGGGAATTCACCCCTCCACTTT | TRBV30 | . | TRBJ1-6 | .
CAWNDISGNTIYF | TGTGCCTGGAATGACATCTCTGGAAACACCATATATTTT | TRBV30 | . | TRBJ1-3 | .
CASSKVEVTSYNEQFF | TGTGCCAGCAGCAAAGTAGAGGTCACCTCCTACAATGAGCAGTTCTTC | TRBV21-1 | . | TRBJ2-1 | .
CASSSNPDSFEQFF | TGTGCCAGCAGCTCAAACCCAGACAGCTTTGAGCAGTTCTTC | TRBV5-5 | few | TRBJ2-1 | .
CASSYSRQGGNTIYF | TGTGCCAGCAGTTACTCGCGGCAGGGGGGAAACACCATATATTTT | TRBV6-5 | few | TRBJ1-3 | .
CASSLAAGGNYGYTF | TGCGCCAGCAGCTTGGCGGCAGGGGGCAACTATGGCTACACCTTC | TRBV5-1 | . | TRBJ1-2 | TRBD1
CASSLEQGVFSPLHF | TGTGCCAGCAGCTTAGAACAGGGTGTGTTTTCACCCCTCCACTTT | TRBV7-2 | . | TRBJ1-6 | .
CASSVGPIAGGDTQYF | TGTGCCAGCAGCGTAGGGCCCATAGCGGGGGGGGATACGCAGTATTTT | TRBV9 | . | TRBJ2-3 | TRBD2
CASSPRTGFFSYNEQFF | TGTGCCAGCTCACCGAGGACAGGTTTCTTCTCCTACAATGAGCAGTTCTTC | TRBV18 | . | TRBJ2-1 | TRBD1
CASSAYTQETQYF | TGTGCCAGCAGCGCCTACACTCAAGAGACCCAGTACTTC | TRBV9 | . | TRBJ2-5 | .
CASSLDGRTYNEQFF | TGTGCCAGCAGCTTAGACGGGAGAACCTACAATGAGCAGTTCTTC | TRBV7-3 | . | TRBJ2-1 | .
CASSHLAGLYAAEQFF | TGTGCCAGCAGCCACCTAGCGGGGCTCTATGCGGCTGAGCAGTTCTTC | TRBV5-5 | . | TRBJ2-1 | TRBD2
CASSKTSGTGSDTQYF | TGTGCCAGCAGCAAGACTAGCGGGACCGGGTCAGATACGCAGTATTTT | TRBV7-9 | few | TRBJ2-3 | TRBD2
CASFGGQRGLGNEQFF | TGTGCCAGCTTCGGGGGCCAACGGGGTTTGGGCAATGAGCAGTTCTTC | TRBV18 | . | TRBJ2-1 | .
CASSLGTGNQPQHF | TGTGCCAGCAGCTTGGGAACGGGCAATCAGCCCCAGCATTTT | TRBV5-5 | . | TRBJ1-5 | .
CASSLAQNTGELFF | TGCGCCAGCAGCTTGGCCCAGAACACCGGGGAGCTGTTTTTT | TRBV5-1 | . | TRBJ2-2 | .
CASSLATGKSGELFF | TGCGCCAGCAGCTTGGCGACAGGGAAGAGCGGGGAGCTGTTTTTT | TRBV5-1 | . | TRBJ2-2 | TRBD1
CASSDAGGARYEQYF | TGTGCCAGCAGCGACGCGGGGGGGGCACGCTACGAGCAGTACTTC | TRBV2 | few | TRBJ2-7 | TRBD2